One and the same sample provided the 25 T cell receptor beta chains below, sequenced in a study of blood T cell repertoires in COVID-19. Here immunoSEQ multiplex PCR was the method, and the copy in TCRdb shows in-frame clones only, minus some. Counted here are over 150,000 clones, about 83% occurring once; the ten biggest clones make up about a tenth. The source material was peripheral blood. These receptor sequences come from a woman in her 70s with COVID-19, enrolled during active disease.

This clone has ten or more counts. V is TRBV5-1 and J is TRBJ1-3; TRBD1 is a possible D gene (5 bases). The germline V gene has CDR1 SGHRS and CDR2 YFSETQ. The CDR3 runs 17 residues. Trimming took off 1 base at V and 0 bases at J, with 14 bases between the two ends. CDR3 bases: TGCGCCAGCAGCTTGCAGGCGGGGGGTATCTCTGGAAACACCATATATTTT. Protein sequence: CASSLQAGGISGNTIYF.

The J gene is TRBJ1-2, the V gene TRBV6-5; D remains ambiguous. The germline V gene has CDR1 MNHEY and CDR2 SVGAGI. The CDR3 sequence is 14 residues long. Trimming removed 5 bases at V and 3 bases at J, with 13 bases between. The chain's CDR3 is CASSPLTEDYGYTF. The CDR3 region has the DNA TGTGCCAGCAGTCCCCTCACCGAGGACTATGGCTACACCTTC.

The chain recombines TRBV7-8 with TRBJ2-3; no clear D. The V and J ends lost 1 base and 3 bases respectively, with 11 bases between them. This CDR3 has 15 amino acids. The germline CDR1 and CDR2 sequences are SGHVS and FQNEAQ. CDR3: CASSLDADSTDTQYF. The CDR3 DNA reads TGTGCCAGCAGCTTAGATGCGGATTCGACAGATACGCAGTATTTT.

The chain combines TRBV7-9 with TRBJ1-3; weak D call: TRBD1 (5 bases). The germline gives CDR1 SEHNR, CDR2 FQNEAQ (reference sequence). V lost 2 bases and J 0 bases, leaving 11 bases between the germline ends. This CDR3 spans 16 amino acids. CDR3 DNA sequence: TGTGCCAGCAGCTTACAGGGTATAGTCTCTGGAAACACCATATATTTT. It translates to CASSLQGIVSGNTIYF.

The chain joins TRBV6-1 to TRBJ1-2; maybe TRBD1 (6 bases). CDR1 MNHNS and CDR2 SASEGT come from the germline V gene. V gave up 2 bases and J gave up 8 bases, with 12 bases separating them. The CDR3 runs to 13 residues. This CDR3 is CASSEQQGVGYTF. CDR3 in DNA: TGTGCCAGCAGTGAACAACAGGGAGTCGGCTACACCTTC.

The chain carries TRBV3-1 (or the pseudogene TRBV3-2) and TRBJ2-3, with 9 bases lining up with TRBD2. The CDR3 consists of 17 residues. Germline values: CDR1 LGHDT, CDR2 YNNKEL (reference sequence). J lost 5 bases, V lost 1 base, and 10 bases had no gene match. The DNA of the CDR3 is TGTGCCAGCAGCCAAGGTTCTGGGCGGGGGGGCAGAGATACGCAGTATTTT. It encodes CASSQGSGRGGRDTQYF.

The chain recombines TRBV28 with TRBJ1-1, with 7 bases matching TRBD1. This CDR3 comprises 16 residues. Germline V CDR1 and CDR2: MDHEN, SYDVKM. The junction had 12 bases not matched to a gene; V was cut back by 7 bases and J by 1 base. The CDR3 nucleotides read TGTGCCAGCACTCCGGTTCTGACAGGGAGGAACACTGAAGCTTTCTTT. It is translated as CASTPVLTGRNTEAFF. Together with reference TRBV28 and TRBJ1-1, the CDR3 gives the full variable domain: DVKVTQSSRYLVKRTGEKVFLECVQDMDHENMFWYRQDPGLGLRLIYFSYDVKMKEKGDIPEGYSVSREKKERFSLILESASTNQTSMYLCASTPVLTGRNTEAFFGQGTRLTVV.

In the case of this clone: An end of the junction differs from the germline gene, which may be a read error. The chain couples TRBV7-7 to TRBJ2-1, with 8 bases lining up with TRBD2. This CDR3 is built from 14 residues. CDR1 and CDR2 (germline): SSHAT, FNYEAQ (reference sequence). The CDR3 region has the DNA TGTGCTAGCAGCTTAGCGGGGAGTTACAATGAGCAGTTCTTC. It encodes CASSLAGSYNEQFF.

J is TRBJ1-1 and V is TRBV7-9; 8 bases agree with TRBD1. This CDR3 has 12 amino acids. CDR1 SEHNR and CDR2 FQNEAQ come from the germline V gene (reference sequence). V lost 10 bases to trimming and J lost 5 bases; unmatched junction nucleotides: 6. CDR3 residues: CATGQGRTEAFF. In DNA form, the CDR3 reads TGTGCCACTGGACAGGGAAGGACTGAAGCTTTCTTT.

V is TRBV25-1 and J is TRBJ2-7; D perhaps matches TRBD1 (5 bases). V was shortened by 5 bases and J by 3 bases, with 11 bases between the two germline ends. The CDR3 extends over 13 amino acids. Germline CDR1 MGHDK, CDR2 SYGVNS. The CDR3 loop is CASSRMGLYEQYF. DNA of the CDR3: TGTGCCAGCAGTAGGATGGGGCTCTACGAGCAGTACTTC.

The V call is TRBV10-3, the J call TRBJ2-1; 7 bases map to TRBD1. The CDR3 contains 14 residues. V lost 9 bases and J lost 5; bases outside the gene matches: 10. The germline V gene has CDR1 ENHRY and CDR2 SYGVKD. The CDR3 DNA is TGTGCCATAGGGGGCCAGACGGAGAACAATGAGCAGTTCTTC. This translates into CAIGGQTENNEQFF.

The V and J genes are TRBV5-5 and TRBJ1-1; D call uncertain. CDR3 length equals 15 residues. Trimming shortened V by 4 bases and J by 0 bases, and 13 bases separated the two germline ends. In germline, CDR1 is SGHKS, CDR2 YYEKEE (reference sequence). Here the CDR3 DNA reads TGTGCCAGCAGCCAAAGTTCGGGATTGAACACTGAAGCTTTCTTT. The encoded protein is CASSQSSGLNTEAFF.

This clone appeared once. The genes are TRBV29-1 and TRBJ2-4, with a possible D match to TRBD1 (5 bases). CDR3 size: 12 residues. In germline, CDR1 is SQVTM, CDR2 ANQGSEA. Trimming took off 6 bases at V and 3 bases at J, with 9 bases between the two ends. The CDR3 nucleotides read TGCAGCGTCAGGGATCTCAAAAACATTCAGTACTTC. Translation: CSVRDLKNIQYF.

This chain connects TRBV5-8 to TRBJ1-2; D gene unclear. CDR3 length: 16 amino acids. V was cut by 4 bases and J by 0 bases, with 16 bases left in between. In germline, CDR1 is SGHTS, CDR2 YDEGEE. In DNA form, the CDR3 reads TGTGCCAGCAGCCCTCTCGGCCTGCGGGCTAACTATGGCTACACCTTC. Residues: CASSPLGLRANYGYTF.

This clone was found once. This CDR3 reads CASSLRASGGAYEQYF. CDR3 bases: TGTGCCAGCAGTTTAAGGGCTAGCGGGGGTGCATACGAGCAGTACTTC. The rearrangement joins TRBV27 to TRBJ2-7; 10 bases match TRBD2. With 2 bases clipped from V and 4 bases from J, the junction kept 8 bases outside the gene matches. The CDR3 is 16 amino acids. Germline CDR1 and CDR2: MNHEY and SMNVEV (reference sequence).

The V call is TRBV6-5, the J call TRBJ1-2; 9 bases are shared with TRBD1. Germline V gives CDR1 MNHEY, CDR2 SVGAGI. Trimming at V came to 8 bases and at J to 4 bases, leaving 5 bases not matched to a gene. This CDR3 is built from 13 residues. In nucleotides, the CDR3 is TGTGCCAGCGGACCGGGACAGGGCTATGGCTACACCTTC. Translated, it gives CASGPGQGYGYTF.

The CDR3 DNA reads TGTGCCAGCAGCGACAGGGGGTACACCGGGGAGCTGTTTTTT. Amino acids: CASSDRGYTGELFF. The V and J genes are TRBV9 and TRBJ2-2; 8 bases are a match to TRBD1. The CDR3 has 14 amino acids. CDR1 is SGDLS, CDR2 YYNGEE, per germline. The junction had 1 base not matched to a gene; V was cut back by 3 bases and J by 3 bases.

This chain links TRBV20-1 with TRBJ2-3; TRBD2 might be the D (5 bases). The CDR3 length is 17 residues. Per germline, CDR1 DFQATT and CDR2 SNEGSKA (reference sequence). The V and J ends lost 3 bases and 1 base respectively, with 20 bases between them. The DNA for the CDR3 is TGCAGTGCTAGTAGTTCCTTTAGCGAGGAAGGCACAGATACGCAGTATTTT. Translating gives CSASSSFSEEGTDTQYF.

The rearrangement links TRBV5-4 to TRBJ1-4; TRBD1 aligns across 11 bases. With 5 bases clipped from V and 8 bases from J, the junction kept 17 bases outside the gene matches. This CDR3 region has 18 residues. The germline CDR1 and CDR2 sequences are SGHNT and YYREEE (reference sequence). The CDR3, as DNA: TGTGCCAGCAGGCCTCTGGACAGGGGGCGCTTGAGGAGGGAAAAACTGTTTTTT. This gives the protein CASRPLDRGRLRREKLFF.

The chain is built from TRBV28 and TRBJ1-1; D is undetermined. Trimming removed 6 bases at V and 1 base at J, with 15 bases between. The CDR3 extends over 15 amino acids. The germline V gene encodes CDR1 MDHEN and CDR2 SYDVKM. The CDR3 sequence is CASRQFRRRNTEAFF. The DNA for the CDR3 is TGTGCCAGCAGACAATTCCGGAGGAGGAACACTGAAGCTTTCTTT.

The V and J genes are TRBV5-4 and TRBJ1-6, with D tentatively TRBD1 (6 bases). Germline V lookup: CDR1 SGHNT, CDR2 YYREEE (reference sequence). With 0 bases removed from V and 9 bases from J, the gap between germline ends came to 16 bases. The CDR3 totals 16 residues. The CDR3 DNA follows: TGTGCCAGCAGCTTGGACAGGGTGGGTTACGGTTCACCCCTCCACTTT. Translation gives CASSLDRVGYGSPLHF.

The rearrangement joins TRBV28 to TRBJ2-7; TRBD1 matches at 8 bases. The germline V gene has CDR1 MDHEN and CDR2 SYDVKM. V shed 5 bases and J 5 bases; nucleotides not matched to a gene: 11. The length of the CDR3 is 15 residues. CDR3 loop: CASSRAGQGAHEQYF. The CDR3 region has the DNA TGTGCCAGCAGTCGGGCTGGACAGGGCGCCCACGAGCAGTACTTC.

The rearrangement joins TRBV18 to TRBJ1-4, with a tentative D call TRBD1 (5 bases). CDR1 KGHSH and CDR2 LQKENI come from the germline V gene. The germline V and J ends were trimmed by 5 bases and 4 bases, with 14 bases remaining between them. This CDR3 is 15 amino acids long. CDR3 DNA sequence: TGTGCCAGCTCATCAACCGGGGGAATTAATGAAAAACTGTTTTTT. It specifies CASSSTGGINEKLFF.

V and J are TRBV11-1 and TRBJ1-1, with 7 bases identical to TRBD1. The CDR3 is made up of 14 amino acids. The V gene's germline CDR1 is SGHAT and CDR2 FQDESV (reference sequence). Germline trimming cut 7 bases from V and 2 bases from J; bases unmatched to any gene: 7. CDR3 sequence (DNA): TGTGCCAGCACCTCGGACAGGTCCAACACTGAAGCTTTCTTT. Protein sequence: CASTSDRSNTEAFF.

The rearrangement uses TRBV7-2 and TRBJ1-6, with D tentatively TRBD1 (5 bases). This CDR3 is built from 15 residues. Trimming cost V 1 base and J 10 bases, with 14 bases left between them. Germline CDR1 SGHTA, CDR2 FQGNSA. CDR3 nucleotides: TGTGCCAGCAGCTTAGGAGACAGTTGGTTGTCACCCCTCCACTTT. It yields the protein CASSLGDSWLSPLHF. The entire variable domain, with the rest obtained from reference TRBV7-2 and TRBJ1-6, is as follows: GAGVSQSPSNKVTEKGKDVELRCDPISGHTALYWYRQSLGQGLEFLIYFQGNSAPDKSGLPSDRFSAERTGGSVSTLTIQRTQQEDSAVYLCASSLGDSWLSPLHFGNGTRLTVT.